This entry lists 32 T cell receptor beta chains sequenced from one sample in a study of T cells after posttransplantation cyclophosphamide. The method was immunoSEQ multiplex PCR; TCRdb's version includes in-frame clones alone and lacks a portion of them. The sample includes some 10,000 clones, none of them occurring once. Busulfan-fludarabine conditioning, marrow transplant, and cyclophosphamide on days +3 and +4 were administered. The source material was PBMCs, sampled after allogeneic stem cell transplant with posttransplant cyclophosphamide. Receptors originate from a female patient in her thirties or forties who received an allogeneic stem cell transplant from a related donor, was CMV-positive, and had no GVHD. Some T cells may have come from the graft donor.

This clone occurred many times. The V gene is TRBV18, the J gene TRBJ1-1, with D uncertain. V lost 5 bases, J lost 8 bases, and 15 bases lay in between. The CDR3 has 13 amino acids. Germline loops: CDR1 KGHSH, CDR2 LQKENI. CDR3 DNA sequence: TGTGCCAGCTCAGCGACTCCCGGGTTCGAAGCTTTCTTT. Protein: CASSATPGFEAFF.

This clone was counted at least ten times. The chain employs TRBV27 and TRBJ1-3; a weak D match, TRBD1 (5 bases). The V end lost 2 bases, the J end lost 6 bases, and 11 bases lay between the germline ends. CDR1 is MNHEY, CDR2 SMNVEV, per germline (reference sequence). The CDR3 is made up of 14 amino acids. CDR3 DNA sequence: TGTGCCAGCAGTTTAAGGGGAGGGGCAAACACCATATATTTT. Its translation: CASSLRGGANTIYF.

At least ten counts were recorded for this clone. This chain connects TRBV7-9 to TRBJ2-6; possible D gene TRBD2, 6 bases. The CDR3 has 17 amino acids. The germline gives CDR1 SEHNR, CDR2 FQNEAQ (reference sequence). V dropped 5 bases and J dropped 0 bases, with 14 bases sitting between them. The CDR3 loop is CASSPLADYSGANVLTF. In nucleotides, the CDR3 is TGTGCCAGCAGCCCACTAGCTGATTACTCTGGGGCCAACGTCCTGACTTTC.

Concerning this clone itself: A much larger clonotype is one base distant, so this may be a read error. The rearrangement joins TRBV10-3 to TRBJ1-3; maybe TRBD1 (5 bases). Germline loops: CDR1 ENHRY, CDR2 SYGVKD. Trimming stripped 4 bases from V and 4 bases from J, with 29 bases between. This CDR3 spans 20 amino acids. The CDR3 sequence: CAISGRPGRGRPRGGNTIYF. The CDR3 DNA is TGTGCCATCAGTGGAAGACCGGGACGGGGCCGTCCTCGGGGGGGAAACACCATATATTTT.

This clone was picked up many times. This sequence joins TRBV19 and TRBJ2-1, with 11 bases identical to TRBD2. V trimming: 3 bases; J trimming: 4 bases; junction bases outside the gene matches: 5. The CDR3 length is 16 residues. From germline, CDR1 is LNHDA and CDR2 SQIVND (reference sequence). As DNA, the CDR3 is TGTGCCAGTAGTATTCGGATAGCGGGGGGGTACAATGAGCAGTTCTTC. It encodes CASSIRIAGGYNEQFF. The whole variable domain, filled in from reference TRBV19 and TRBJ2-1, reads DGGITQSPKYLFRKEGQNVTLSCEQNLNHDAMYWYRQDPGQGLRLIYYSQIVNDFQKGDIAEGYSVSREKKESFPLTVTSAQKNPTAFYLCASSIRIAGGYNEQFFGPGTRLTVL.

There are many counts of this clone. This sequence joins TRBV4-1 and TRBJ2-7, with no clear D. The germline V and J ends were trimmed by 4 bases and 5 bases, with 15 bases remaining between them. The germline gives CDR1 MGHRA, CDR2 YSYEKL. The CDR3 is made up of 14 amino acids. Here the CDR3 DNA reads TGCGCCAGCAGCCTTACACAGAGTTTCAACGAGCAGTACTTC. Translating it yields CASSLTQSFNEQYF.

This clone was detected many times. This sequence joins TRBV30 and TRBJ1-6, with D unresolved. The germline V gene encodes CDR1 GTSNPN and CDR2 SVGIG (reference sequence). V lost 4 bases and J lost 4, with 8 bases in between. The CDR3 is 13 residues long. The CDR3: CAWKTTYNSPLHF. The DNA for the CDR3 is TGTGCCTGGAAAACCACATATAATTCACCCCTCCACTTT.

There are many counts of this clone. The chain is built from TRBV12-5 and TRBJ1-6, with D tentatively TRBD1 (5 bases). The V gene's germline CDR1 is LGHNT and CDR2 FRNRAP. This CDR3 spans 13 amino acids. Trimming stripped 1 base from V and 10 bases from J, with 8 bases between. CDR3 protein: CASGLERGSPLHF. DNA of the CDR3: TGTGCTAGTGGTTTGGAAAGGGGCTCACCCCTCCACTTT.

This clone was detected ten times or more. J is TRBJ2-2 and V is TRBV5-1; 11 nucleotides line up with TRBD2. The CDR3 covers 16 residues. The trim removed 4 bases at V and 3 bases at J, leaving 5 bases unmatched. The V gene's germline CDR1 is SGHRS and CDR2 YFSETQ. The chain's CDR3 is CASSQTSGGDTGELFF. The CDR3 DNA follows: TGCGCCAGCAGCCAAACTAGCGGGGGCGACACCGGGGAGCTGTTTTTT. Drawing the rest from reference TRBV5-1 and TRBJ2-2, the complete variable domain is KAGVTQTPRYLIKTRGQQVTLSCSPISGHRSVSWYQQTPGQGLQFLFEYFSETQRNKGNFPGRFSGRQFSNSRSEMNVSTLELGDSALYLCASSQTSGGDTGELFFGEGSRLTVL.

This clone was counted many times. The chain joins TRBV9 to TRBJ1-4; no clear D. This CDR3 spans 15 amino acids. V was shortened by 0 bases and J by 8 bases, with 14 bases between the two germline ends. Germline loops: CDR1 SGDLS, CDR2 YYNGEE. The CDR3 sequence: CASSVDYLTGEKLFF. CDR3 bases: TGTGCCAGCAGCGTAGATTACCTTACCGGGGAAAAACTGTTTTTT.

This clone has at least ten counts. The same CDR3 also results from other DNA sequences found in this sample. This chain connects TRBV5-1 to TRBJ2-1; weak D call: TRBD1 (5 bases). Trimming pared 7 bases from V and 6 bases from J, leaving 17 bases between. Germline V gene sequence: CDR1 SGHRS, CDR2 YFSETQ. The CDR3 is made up of 14 amino acids. CDR3 sequence reads: CASSGQGTSNEQFF. CDR3 bases: TGCGCCAGCTCCGGACAAGGTACGAGCAATGAGCAGTTCTTC. Full variable domain (remainder filled in from reference TRBV5-1 and TRBJ2-1): KAGVTQTPRYLIKTRGQQVTLSCSPISGHRSVSWYQQTPGQGLQFLFEYFSETQRNKGNFPGRFSGRQFSNSRSEMNVSTLELGDSALYLCASSGQGTSNEQFFGPGTRLTVL.

This clone was counted at least ten times. The genes are TRBV18 and TRBJ2-1; 10 nucleotides agree with TRBD1. Germline V lookup: CDR1 KGHSH, CDR2 LQKENI. V trimming: 2 bases; J trimming: 9 bases; junction bases outside the gene matches: 4. The length of the CDR3 is 14 residues. CDR3 nucleotides: TGTGCCAGCTCACCAGGGACAGGGGTTGGTGAGCAGTTCTTC. It yields the protein CASSPGTGVGEQFF.

This clone was picked up many times. This sequence joins TRBV4-1 and TRBJ1-1, with a possible D match to TRBD1 (5 bases). CDR1 and CDR2 (germline): MGHRA, YSYEKL. This CDR3 is built from 14 residues. Trimming removed 4 bases from V and 1 base from J, with 10 bases in between. CDR3 loop: CASSPRQSNTEAFF. CDR3 nucleotides: TGCGCCAGCAGCCCCAGACAGTCGAACACTGAAGCTTTCTTT.

Only a few counts were recorded for this clone. The chain is built from TRBV9 and TRBJ2-3, with 11 bases lining up with TRBD2. The germline gives CDR1 SGDLS, CDR2 YYNGEE. With 3 bases clipped from V and 3 bases from J, the junction kept 6 bases outside the gene matches. This CDR3 spans 16 amino acids. The CDR3 sequence is CASSGPSGGPTDTQYF. The CDR3 DNA reads TGTGCCAGCAGCGGACCTAGCGGGGGGCCGACAGATACGCAGTATTTT.

This clone was seen at least ten times. The chain couples TRBV10-1 to TRBJ2-3; the match to TRBD1 covers 7 bases. With 6 bases clipped from V and 7 bases from J, the junction kept 7 bases outside the gene matches. Per germline, CDR1 WNHNN and CDR2 SYGVQD (reference sequence). This CDR3 spans 13 amino acids. DNA for the CDR3: TGCGCCAGCAGCACGGGACAGCGGAATACGCAGTATTTT. This gives the protein CASSTGQRNTQYF.

This clone has a count of ten or more. The chain employs TRBV14 and TRBJ2-7; TRBD1 agrees at 8 bases. This CDR3 comprises 15 residues. The J segment lost 0 bases and the V segment lost 5 bases, leaving 6 bases of the junction unmatched. The germline gives CDR1 SGHDN, CDR2 FVKESK. CDR3 nucleotide sequence: TGTGCCAGCAGCGCTGGACAGGGTCTCTCCTACGAGCAGTACTTC. Encoded protein: CASSAGQGLSYEQYF.

This clone was observed many times. The chain has TRBV13 and TRBJ2-3; 11 nucleotides match TRBD2. The junction had 17 bases not matched to a gene; V was cut back by 5 bases and J by 7 bases. The length of the CDR3 is 18 residues. Germline assignment: CDR1 PRHDT and CDR2 FYEKMQ (reference sequence). CDR3 nucleotides: TGTGCCAGCAGCAGTAGAAACTATGTAGCGGGGGGGCGGAATACGCAGTATTTT. Amino acids: CASSSRNYVAGGRNTQYF.

The sample holds many counts of this clone. This chain links TRBV5-1 with TRBJ1-2, with TRBD1 identical over 9 bases. The CDR3 covers 17 residues. V shed 4 bases and J 7 bases; nucleotides not matched to a gene: 17. Germline V CDR1 and CDR2: SGHRS, YFSETQ. Here the CDR3 reads CASSGPGQGLFSSGYTF. The CDR3 DNA follows: TGCGCCAGCAGCGGGCCGGGACAGGGTCTTTTTTCGAGTGGCTACACCTTC.

This clone occurred many times. V and J are TRBV2 and TRBJ2-3; 8 nucleotides align to TRBD1. CDR3 length equals 15 residues. Germline trimming cut 6 bases from V and 2 bases from J; bases unmatched to any gene: 7. Germline V lookup: CDR1 SNHLY, CDR2 FYNNEI. The CDR3 coding sequence is TGTGCCAGCAGGGCCGGGACAGGAGCCACAGATACGCAGTATTTT. Amino acid sequence: CASRAGTGATDTQYF. Drawing the rest from reference TRBV2 and TRBJ2-3, the complete variable domain is EPEVTQTPSHQVTQMGQEVILRCVPISNHLYFYWYRQILGQKVEFLVSFYNNEISEKSEIFDDQFSVERPDGSNFTLKIRSTKLEDSAMYFCASRAGTGATDTQYFGPGTRLTVL.

This clone showed up many times. The chain carries TRBV12-5 and TRBJ1-2; D perhaps matches TRBD1 (6 bases). This CDR3 is 14 amino acids long. V was clipped by 1 base and J by 8 bases, with 14 bases between them. In germline, CDR1 is LGHNT, CDR2 FRNRAP. The chain's CDR3 is CASGLEGGPWGYTF. DNA of the CDR3: TGTGCTAGTGGTTTGGAAGGGGGACCCTGGGGCTACACCTTC.

This clone was seen at least ten times. V gene TRBV5-1 combines with J gene TRBJ2-3, with D possibly matching TRBD1 (5 bases). The length of the CDR3 is 14 residues. Germline lookup yields CDR1 SGHRS and CDR2 YFSETQ. Trimming took off 4 bases at V and 4 bases at J, with 13 bases between the two ends. CDR3 residues: CASSAQVSSDTQYF. CDR3 nucleotide sequence: TGCGCCAGCAGCGCACAGGTGTCCTCAGATACGCAGTATTTT.

The chain is built from TRBV28 and TRBJ2-5, with unresolved D. This CDR3 has 18 residues. CDR1 and CDR2 (germline): MDHEN, SYDVKM. Trimming cost V 6 bases and J 2 bases, with 25 bases left between them. In DNA, the CDR3 is TGTGCCAGCAGGCGATTAACCCCCCTTTGGTCGTTACAAGAGACCCAGTACTTC. It translates to CASRRLTPLWSLQETQYF.

This clone was seen at least ten times. The J gene is TRBJ2-7, the V gene TRBV4-1; 11 nucleotides line up with TRBD1. The V segment lost 3 bases and the J segment 5 bases; nucleotides outside the gene matches: 6. The CDR3 runs to 15 residues. Germline V gene sequence: CDR1 MGHRA, CDR2 YSYEKL. In DNA, the CDR3 is TGCGCCAGCAGCCACCACGGACAGGGGGCTGACGAGCAGTACTTC. Translated: CASSHHGQGADEQYF.

This clone was detected ten times or more. The chain carries TRBV5-1 and TRBJ1-5; 10 positions agree with TRBD1. The CDR3 has 16 amino acids. CDR1 and CDR2 (germline): SGHRS, YFSETQ. Trimming took 4 bases from V and 5 from J; bases not matched to a gene: 9. CDR3 in DNA: TGCGCCAGCAGCCTACCGGGACAGGGGAATTATCAGCCCCAGCATTTT. It translates to CASSLPGQGNYQPQHF.

This clone showed up many times. This chain uses TRBV20-1 with TRBJ2-5, with 7 positions matching TRBD1. This CDR3 is built from 11 residues. Germline V gene data show CDR1 as DFQATT and CDR2 as SNEGSKA (reference sequence). V dropped 6 bases and J dropped 4; count of bases not matched to a gene: 2. The CDR3 is CSARTGETQYF. In DNA, the CDR3 is TGCAGTGCCAGGACAGGAGAGACCCAGTACTTC.

This clone was detected many times. The CDR3 coding sequence is TGCAGCGGGGGTACTAGCAGGCGCGAGCAGTACTTC. It yields the protein CSGGTSRREQYF. V and J are TRBV29-1 and TRBJ2-7; possible D gene TRBD2, 6 bases. V lost 7 bases and J 6 bases, leaving 16 bases between the germline ends. The CDR3 has 12 residues. The V gene's germline CDR1 is SQVTM and CDR2 ANQGSEA.

This clone was counted ten times or more. This chain connects TRBV10-1 to TRBJ2-7, with TRBD1 as a possible D gene (6 bases). Trimming left V 4 bases short and J 4 bases short, with 17 bases between. Germline assignment: CDR1 WNHNN and CDR2 SYGVQD (reference sequence). The CDR3 is 15 amino acids. CDR3: CASSGFQTGRYEQYF. As DNA, the CDR3 is TGCGCCAGCAGTGGTTTCCAAACAGGGCGGTACGAGCAGTACTTC.

This clone was seen many times. This chain joins TRBV18 and TRBJ2-7, with 7 bases fitting TRBD1. The V and J ends lost 4 bases and 5 bases, in that order; junction bases with no gene match: 5. This CDR3 is 13 amino acids long. The germline CDR1 and CDR2 sequences are KGHSH and LQKENI. CDR3 in amino acids: CASSLGQNDEQYF. The CDR3 DNA reads as TGTGCCAGCTCACTGGGACAGAACGACGAGCAGTACTTC.

This clone came up many times. V usage is TRBV14 and J usage is TRBJ2-7; TRBD2 agrees at 8 bases. J gave up 4 bases and V 4 bases, and 6 bases lay outside the gene matches. This CDR3 has 14 amino acids. Germline V gene data show CDR1 as SGHDN and CDR2 as FVKESK. CDR3 sequence (DNA): TGTGCCAGCAGCCCTCCGGGAGGGACATACGAGCAGTACTTC. Translated, it gives CASSPPGGTYEQYF.

The sample holds many counts of this clone. The CDR3 DNA follows: TGTGCCAGCAGCTTGGGTCTAGGAGGGGCCAACGTCCTGACTTTC. The encoded protein is CASSLGLGGANVLTF. The chain links TRBV7-9 to TRBJ2-6; D gene ambiguous. CDR3 length equals 15 residues. Looked up from germline, CDR1 is SEHNR and CDR2 is FQNEAQ (reference sequence). The V gene lost 3 bases and the J gene lost 4 bases, with 10 bases spanning the gap.

This clone appeared many times. V is TRBV6-1 and J is TRBJ1-5; a weak D match, TRBD1 (5 bases). Trimming shortened V by 7 bases and J by 2 bases, and 12 bases separated the two germline ends. The CDR3 totals 14 residues. Germline CDR1 is MNHNS and CDR2 is SASEGT. The CDR3 loop reads CASTLGGGNQPQHF. In DNA form, the CDR3 reads TGTGCCAGCACCCTGGGGGGGGGCAATCAGCCCCAGCATTTT.

This clone was detected ten times or more. The chain employs TRBV30 and TRBJ1-5, with 8 bases lining up with TRBD1. This CDR3 region has 20 residues. The junction had 18 bases not matched to a gene; V was cut back by 1 base and J by 1 base. Germline V gene sequence: CDR1 GTSNPN, CDR2 SVGIG (reference sequence). The CDR3 DNA sequence: TGTGCCTGGAGTGCCCGTCATCGGACAGGGATACGGGGAAGCAATCAGCCCCAGCATTTT. Its translation: CAWSARHRTGIRGSNQPQHF.